This paragraph covers one TCR beta chain sequence. TCRdb's copy holds only in-frame clones and misses some; the assay was immunoSEQ multiplex PCR. Of about 180,000 clones in the sample, less than 85% are singletons; the top ten hold around 6.8%. The sample belongs to a study of blood T cell repertoires in COVID-19. Background on the study: Acute and convalescent COVID-19 samples came from the United States, Italy and Spain. PBMCs, B-cell-depleted T cells, or T cells provided the cDNA or gDNA that made up the material.

CDR3 length: 16 residues. The germline V gene encodes CDR1 SGHRS and CDR2 YFSETQ. The V gene lost 4 bases and the J gene lost 0 bases, with 16 bases spanning the gap. The receptor comes from a human donor in a cohort sampled during active COVID-19. Input material: peripheral blood. The gene calls are TRBV5-1 and TRBJ1-1; D perhaps matches TRBD1 (5 bases). The CDR3, as DNA: TGCGCCAGCAGCCAAACCCCCGGGACTATGAACACTGAAGCTTTCTTT. Amino acid sequence: CASSQTPGTMNTEAFF.